This entry lists 17 T cell receptor beta chains sequenced from one sample in a study of blood T cell repertoires in COVID-19. Sequencing was performed with immunoSEQ multiplex PCR; in TCRdb, only in-frame clones are kept and a portion is missing. The sample consists of about 440,000 clones, roughly 88% of them appearing once. The sequenced material came from PBMCs or T cells enriched from blood (not recorded which). Source of these receptors: a man aged 18 to 29 who had recovered from COVID-19.

The chain combines TRBV5-1 with TRBJ2-2; D is possibly TRBD1 (6 bases). The length of the CDR3 is 14 residues. The V gene lost 4 bases and the J gene lost 8 bases, with 15 bases spanning the gap. The V gene's germline CDR1 is SGHRS and CDR2 YFSETQ. The DNA for the CDR3 is TGCGCCAGCAGCGATCAGACAGGAGCTGGGGAGCTGTTTTTT. Translation gives CASSDQTGAGELFF.

The chain recombines TRBV5-1 with TRBJ2-2; D is perhaps TRBD2 (6 bases). Between the trimmed V and J ends, which lost 4 bases and 6 bases, there was a span of 16 bases. This CDR3 is 15 amino acids long. From germline, CDR1 is SGHRS and CDR2 YFSETQ. The CDR3 reads CASSPRGSDPGELFF. The CDR3 DNA reads TGCGCCAGCAGCCCTCGGGGGAGTGATCCCGGGGAGCTGTTTTTT.

The gene calls are TRBV28 and TRBJ2-1; 7 bases line up with TRBD1. Germline CDR1 and CDR2: MDHEN and SYDVKM. Germline trimming cut 6 bases from V and 15 bases from J; bases unmatched to any gene: 8. This CDR3 region has 11 residues. The CDR3 bases are TGTGCCAGCAGCCTCGACAGGGTGGGGTTCTTC. Translating gives CASSLDRVGFF.

The rearrangement links TRBV18 to TRBJ1-1; 7 bases match TRBD1. The CDR3 extends over 14 amino acids. Germline trimming cut 3 bases from V and 3 bases from J; bases unmatched to any gene: 4. Germline CDR1 reads KGHSH; CDR2 reads LQKENI. The CDR3 nucleotides are TGTGCCAGCTCACCCCGACAGGGTTACACTGAAGCTTTCTTT. Amino acids: CASSPRQGYTEAFF.

This clone was detected only once. This chain joins TRBV28 and TRBJ1-5, with a possible D match to TRBD1 (6 bases). The CDR3 is 15 residues long. V was clipped by 5 bases and J by 0 bases, with 11 bases between them. Germline CDR1 is MDHEN and CDR2 is SYDVKM. CDR3 region: CASSPQGVSNQPQHF. The CDR3 coding sequence is TGTGCCAGCAGTCCACAGGGTGTTAGCAATCAGCCCCAGCATTTT.

The chain has TRBV7-8 and TRBJ2-2; 9 bases agree with TRBD1. CDR3 size: 16 residues. Germline CDR1 SGHVS, CDR2 FQNEAQ. V was clipped by 6 bases and J by 3 bases; unmatched bases: 8. The CDR3 DNA is TGTGCCAGCAGACAAACAGGGGGCCTTTACACCGGGGAGCTGTTTTTT. It specifies CASRQTGGLYTGELFF.

This chain connects TRBV11-2 to TRBJ1-5, with TRBD1 matching over 7 bases. Trimming took 4 bases from V and 2 from J; bases not matched to a gene: 2. Per the germline V gene, CDR1 is SGHAT and CDR2 is FQNNGV. The CDR3 spans 14 residues. The CDR3 reads CASSYTGGNQPQHF. In DNA form, the CDR3 reads TGTGCCAGCAGCTACACAGGGGGCAATCAGCCCCAGCATTTT.

The J gene is TRBJ1-3, the V gene TRBV5-6; D is unclear. The CDR3 spans 13 residues. Germline values: CDR1 SGHDT, CDR2 YYEEEE. Trimming stripped 2 bases from V and 4 bases from J, with 7 bases between. The CDR3 sequence: CASSFSPGNTIYF. Here the CDR3 DNA reads TGTGCCAGCAGCTTTAGCCCCGGAAACACCATATATTTT.

This chain uses TRBV18 with TRBJ2-3, with 10 bases that match TRBD1. This CDR3 has 17 residues. Germline assignment: CDR1 KGHSH and CDR2 LQKENI. Trimming cost V 3 bases and J 0 bases; bases outside gene matches: 6. CDR3 residues: CASSPPGQGFSTDTQYF. DNA of the CDR3: TGTGCCAGCTCACCCCCGGGACAGGGGTTCAGCACAGATACGCAGTATTTT.

The CDR3 here is CASSSTSGAHEQFF. The DNA for the CDR3 is TGTGCCAGCAGCTCCACCTCAGGGGCCCATGAGCAGTTCTTC. The V and J genes are TRBV9 and TRBJ2-1; D is perhaps TRBD1 (6 bases). Germline loops: CDR1 SGDLS, CDR2 YYNGEE. This CDR3 spans 14 amino acids. The V end lost 4 bases, the J end lost 8 bases, and 16 bases lay between the germline ends.

The chain recombines TRBV20-1 with TRBJ2-7; 10 bases fit TRBD2. The length of the CDR3 is 15 residues. J lost 4 bases, V lost 3 bases, and 9 bases had no gene match. Germline V gene sequence: CDR1 DFQATT, CDR2 SNEGSKA (reference sequence). The CDR3 sequence is CSASQVTSGIYEQYF. CDR3 sequence (DNA): TGCAGTGCTAGTCAGGTCACTAGCGGGATTTACGAGCAGTACTTC.

The rearrangement joins TRBV6-5 to TRBJ1-5; 7 bases are a match to TRBD1. Losses at the gene ends were 6 bases for V and 3 bases for J; bases not matched to a gene: 8. The CDR3 has 15 residues. CDR1 and CDR2 from the germline V gene are MNHEY and SVGAGI. This chain's CDR3 is CASSMTGSNNQPQHF. The CDR3 DNA sequence: TGTGCCAGCAGCATGACAGGGTCAAACAATCAGCCCCAGCATTTT.

This chain uses TRBV5-5 with TRBJ2-2; D perhaps matches TRBD1 (6 bases). The CDR3 loop spans 15 amino acids. The germline V gene has CDR1 SGHKS and CDR2 YYEKEE (reference sequence). Trimming pared 7 bases from V and 2 bases from J, leaving 15 bases between. CDR3 amino acids: CASGLRQENTGELFF. The CDR3 DNA reads TGTGCCAGCGGCCTCCGACAGGAAAACACCGGGGAGCTGTTTTTT.

J is TRBJ1-1 and V is TRBV12-5; D is ambiguous. Trimming pared 2 bases from V and 8 bases from J, leaving 6 bases between. Germline-derived CDR1 and CDR2 are LGHNT and FRNRAP. CDR3 size: 11 residues. The CDR3 DNA sequence: TGTGCTAGTGGTTTGAGCAGGGAAGCTTTCTTT. It is translated as CASGLSREAFF. The complete variable domain, with remaining parts taken from reference TRBV12-5 and TRBJ1-1, reads DARVTQTPRHKVTEMGQEVTMRCQPILGHNTVFWYRQTMMQGLELLAYFRNRAPLDDSGMPKDRFSAEMPDATLATLKIQPSEPRDSAVYFCASGLSREAFFGQGTRLTVV.

This clone was counted only a few times. V and J are TRBV6-1 and TRBJ1-5, with 9 bases that match TRBD1. The CDR3 loop spans 16 amino acids. The trim removed 4 bases at V and 3 bases at J, leaving 7 bases unmatched. Germline CDR1 reads MNHNS; CDR2 reads SASEGT. The CDR3 sequence is CASSAGTGTDNQPQHF. The CDR3 DNA reads as TGTGCCAGCAGTGCCGGGACAGGGACTGACAATCAGCCCCAGCATTTT.

This rearrangement joins TRBV24-1 to TRBJ2-6; D is ambiguous. Between the trimmed V and J ends, which lost 5 bases and 2 bases, there was a span of 9 bases. Germline V gives CDR1 KGHDR, CDR2 SFDVKD. The CDR3 totals 15 residues. Written as DNA, the CDR3 is TGTGCCACCAGTGGGCAGGCCGCTGGGGCCAACGTCCTGACTTTC. It encodes CATSGQAAGANVLTF.

This clone was recorded only once. This sequence joins TRBV5-1 and TRBJ2-5, with 8 bases that match TRBD1. Unmatched junction bases numbered 7, after V lost 4 bases and J lost 5 bases. The CDR3 sequence is 14 residues long. In germline, CDR1 is SGHRS, CDR2 YFSETQ. The CDR3 DNA follows: TGCGCCAGCAGCCATGACAGGGGCGGGGAGACCCAGTACTTC. Protein sequence: CASSHDRGGETQYF.